What follows describes a single T cell receptor (beta chain). This sample is part of a study of blood T cell repertoires in COVID-19. At the level of the study: T cells, B-cell-depleted T cells, or PBMCs supplied cDNA or gDNA.

The protocol was immunoSEQ multiplex PCR, while the TCRdb copy is restricted to in-frame clones and leaves out a portion. This sample has around 60,000 clones, with 75% to 85% found just once. CDR1 is SGHKS, CDR2 YYEKEE, per germline (reference sequence). Trimming stripped 0 bases from V and 4 bases from J, with 16 bases between. The CDR3 is 16 amino acids. Sequenced: peripheral blood. The receptor was derived from a man of 80 years or more with acute or convalescent COVID-19. The chain carries TRBV5-5 and TRBJ2-5, with D possibly matching TRBD2 (5 bases). CDR3 loop: CASSLVHRDGRETQYF. The CDR3 coding sequence is TGTGCCAGCAGCTTGGTACACCGGGATGGGAGAGAGACCCAGTACTTC.